A single sample gave rise to the 24 T cell receptor beta chains below, sequenced in a study of blood T cell repertoires in COVID-19 (TCRdb year 2020). Library creation used the immunoSEQ multiplex PCR assay. What TCRdb holds here is the immuneACCESS table cut down to in-frame rearrangements. Part of the clones is not present; checked against another copy, under half of the missing clones reflect an unresolved V gene, and the others are unexplained. Across this sample there are 70,000 or so clones, with about 89% seen only once. The ten largest make up approximately 0.59% of the sample. Sample: peripheral blood. These receptors came from a man aged 60 to 69 with acute or convalescent COVID-19.

The V call is TRBV11-2, the J call TRBJ1-5; TRBD1 agrees at 10 bases. The CDR3 sequence is 15 residues long. Germline CDR1 reads SGHAT; CDR2 reads FQNNGV. The junction had 6 bases not matched to a gene; V was cut back by 5 bases and J by 5 bases. The CDR3 sequence: CASSRTGTGDQPQHF. The CDR3 DNA sequence: TGTGCCAGCAGCAGGACCGGGACAGGGGATCAGCCCCAGCATTTT.

The J gene is TRBJ2-1, the V gene TRBV2; TRBD1 aligns across 9 bases. Germline trimming cut 5 bases from V and 6 bases from J; bases unmatched to any gene: 8. The CDR3 consists of 15 residues. Germline V gene data show CDR1 as SNHLY and CDR2 as FYNNEI. CDR3 loop: CASSPGTGPFNEQFF. Here the CDR3 DNA reads TGTGCCAGCAGTCCCGGGACAGGGCCTTTCAATGAGCAGTTCTTC.

The chain employs TRBV21-1 and TRBJ2-2; TRBD2 is the table's D call, not checked against the DNA. TRBV21-1 is annotated as a pseudogene. This CDR3 has 16 residues. CDR3 sequence (DNA): TGTGCCAGCAGCAATCAACTAGCGGGAGGGACCGGGGAGCTGTTTTTT. Protein: CASSNQLAGGTGELFF.

V gene TRBV10-3 combines with J gene TRBJ2-7; possible D gene TRBD2, 7 bases. The germline V gene has CDR1 ENHRY and CDR2 SYGVKD. V lost 4 bases and J lost 2, with 12 bases in between. The CDR3 totals 14 residues. The CDR3 protein is CAISGAGATYEQYF. As DNA, the CDR3 is TGTGCCATCAGTGGGGCGGGGGCGACCTACGAGCAGTACTTC.

This clone was seen a handful of times. This rearrangement joins TRBV19 to TRBJ1-6; D not resolved. The germline CDR1 and CDR2 sequences are LNHDA and SQIVND (reference sequence). The CDR3 contains 17 residues. V was shortened by 8 bases and J by 0 bases, with 17 bases between the two germline ends. The CDR3 protein is CASGFPDGSSYNSPLHF. CDR3 DNA sequence: TGTGCCAGTGGGTTTCCGGACGGGAGCTCCTATAATTCACCCCTCCACTTT. Drawing the rest from reference TRBV19 and TRBJ1-6, the complete variable domain is DGGITQSPKYLFRKEGQNVTLSCEQNLNHDAMYWYRQDPGQGLRLIYYSQIVNDFQKGDIAEGYSVSREKKESFPLTVTSAQKNPTAFYLCASGFPDGSSYNSPLHFGNGTRLTVT.

The rearrangement joins TRBV7-9 to TRBJ1-5, with 9 bases matching TRBD1. This CDR3 contains 16 residues. Per germline, CDR1 SEHNR and CDR2 FQNEAQ (reference sequence). The V and J ends lost 5 bases and 5 bases, in that order; junction bases with no gene match: 10. The chain's CDR3 is CASSPRGWTGDQPQHF. DNA for the CDR3: TGTGCCAGCAGCCCGAGGGGATGGACAGGGGATCAGCCCCAGCATTTT.

This sequence joins TRBV5-1 and TRBJ1-2; D remains unclear. Between the trimmed V and J ends, which lost 4 bases and 5 bases, there was a span of 12 bases. Germline V lookup: CDR1 SGHRS, CDR2 YFSETQ. The CDR3 length is 13 residues. The CDR3 spells CASSAGREYGYTF. The CDR3 region has the DNA TGCGCCAGCAGCGCGGGGAGAGAATATGGCTACACCTTC.

The V gene is TRBV3-1 (or the pseudogene TRBV3-2), the J gene TRBJ1-2; 9 bases align to TRBD1. CDR1 LGHDT and CDR2 YNNKEL come from the germline V gene (reference sequence). The junction had 4 bases not matched to a gene; V was cut back by 4 bases and J by 7 bases. The length of the CDR3 is 13 residues. This chain's CDR3 is CASSRDRVVGYTF. As DNA, the CDR3 is TGTGCCAGCAGCCGGGACAGGGTCGTTGGCTACACCTTC.

The chain is built from TRBV5-1 and TRBJ2-1; 8 nucleotides match TRBD2. Germline V gene sequence: CDR1 SGHRS, CDR2 YFSETQ. After removal of 3 bases from V and 0 bases from J, the junction contained 11 bases not matched to a gene. This CDR3 contains 18 residues. The CDR3 bases are TGCGCCAGCAGCTCCCCCGGGGGGGCCCCGAACTCCTACAATGAGCAGTTCTTC. Protein product: CASSSPGGAPNSYNEQFF.

V gene TRBV12-5 combines with J gene TRBJ1-3; D gene uncertain. Trimming shortened V by 1 base and J by 0 bases, and 7 bases separated the two germline ends. CDR3 size: 15 residues. Germline V gene sequence: CDR1 LGHNT, CDR2 FRNRAP. The CDR3 sequence: CASGLDSPSGNTIYF. DNA of the CDR3: TGTGCTAGTGGTTTGGACAGCCCCTCTGGAAACACCATATATTTT.

The chain uses TRBV23-1 and TRBJ2-1; 9 bases fit TRBD1. TRBV23-1 is an open reading frame whose function is uncertain. This CDR3 has 19 residues. J was trimmed by 7 bases and V by 3 bases; bases with no gene match: 19. Here the CDR3 reads CASSHTGGMRAQQKNEQFF. CDR3 DNA: TGCGCCAGCAGTCATACAGGGGGCATGCGGGCCCAACAAAAGAATGAGCAGTTCTTC.

V is TRBV24-1 and J is TRBJ1-5; D ambiguous. CDR3 length: 13 amino acids. CDR1 and CDR2 (germline): KGHDR, SFDVKD. V was clipped by 4 bases and J by 7 bases, with 10 bases between them. The CDR3 nucleotides read TGTGCCACCAGTGAACGTAGTGTACAGCCCCAGCATTTT. This translates into CATSERSVQPQHF.

The chain couples TRBV30 to TRBJ2-4; 8 bases are a match to TRBD2. With V trimmed by 4 bases and J by 4 bases, 3 bases remained unmatched. CDR1 GTSNPN and CDR2 SVGIG come from the germline V gene (reference sequence). This CDR3 spans 13 amino acids. The CDR3: CAWIQRGKNIQYF. The CDR3 nucleotides are TGTGCCTGGATCCAGCGGGGGAAAAACATTCAGTACTTC.

CDR3 loop: CASSQDPGRGTEAFF. The CDR3 coding sequence is TGCGCCAGCAGCCAAGATCCGGGTCGGGGCACTGAAGCTTTCTTT. The V call is TRBV4-1, the J call TRBJ1-1; D remains unclear. This CDR3 region has 15 residues. The germline V gene has CDR1 MGHRA and CDR2 YSYEKL. V was shortened by 0 bases and J by 4 bases, with 12 bases between the two germline ends.

Comments on this clone: The junction and the germline gene differ at one end; a read error may be behind it. The chain combines TRBV19 with TRBJ2-3; 7 nucleotides match TRBD1. The CDR3 consists of 16 residues. CDR1 and CDR2 (germline): LNHDA, SQIVND (reference sequence). As DNA, the CDR3 is TGTGCCAGTAGCATAGGACAGGCCCGCTTGAGAGATACGCAGTATTTT. Amino acids: CASSIGQARLRDTQYF.

This clone was observed once. This chain uses TRBV19 with TRBJ1-4; perhaps TRBD1 as D (5 bases). V lost 9 bases and J lost 7, with 15 bases in between. The germline V gene encodes CDR1 LNHDA and CDR2 SQIVND (reference sequence). This CDR3 region has 13 residues. CDR3 region: CASGARDAEKLFF. The CDR3 DNA follows: TGTGCCAGCGGCGCCAGGGATGCTGAAAAACTGTTTTTT.

The chain combines TRBV2 with TRBJ2-1; D remains ambiguous. The CDR3 is 15 residues long. The germline V gene has CDR1 SNHLY and CDR2 FYNNEI. Trimming removed 8 bases at V and 5 bases at J, with 19 bases between. The CDR3 nucleotides are TGTGCCAGCGGTTTGGTCAGTATAAACAACAATGAGCAGTTCTTC. As protein: CASGLVSINNNEQFF.

CDR3 loop: CASSSGQFYGYTF. CDR3 bases: TGTGCCAGCAGTTCCGGACAGTTCTATGGCTACACCTTC. The rearrangement links TRBV12-3 or TRBV12-4 to TRBJ1-2; D is possibly TRBD1 (6 bases). The CDR3 contains 13 residues. Trimming left V 4 bases short and J 4 bases short, with 10 bases between.

The chain has TRBV5-1 and TRBJ2-1; 10 positions match TRBD1. This CDR3 is built from 15 residues. Trimming cost V 5 bases and J 5 bases; bases outside gene matches: 7. Germline V gives CDR1 SGHRS, CDR2 YFSETQ. This chain's CDR3 is CASRTGTGANNEQFF. CDR3 in DNA: TGCGCCAGCAGAACCGGGACAGGGGCGAACAATGAGCAGTTCTTC.

The CDR3 region has the DNA TGTGCCAGCACCGACCTTAGCAACGAGCAGTACTTC. It translates to CASTDLSNEQYF. The chain recombines TRBV6-5 with TRBJ2-7; D gene unclear. Germline-derived CDR1 and CDR2 are MNHEY and SVGAGI. The CDR3 runs 12 residues. Trimming removed 7 bases from V and 5 bases from J, with 12 bases in between.

The genes are TRBV19 and TRBJ2-1; 8 nucleotides line up with TRBD2. The V gene's germline CDR1 is LNHDA and CDR2 SQIVND (reference sequence). V lost 5 bases, J lost 4 bases, and 7 bases stayed unmatched. This CDR3 has 15 residues. The CDR3 nucleotides read TGTGCCAGTAGTGTGTCTAGCGGGCCGTACAATGAGCAGTTCTTC. Residues: CASSVSSGPYNEQFF.

V and J are TRBV3-1 (or the pseudogene TRBV3-2) and TRBJ2-5, with a tentative D call TRBD2 (5 bases). V dropped 0 bases and J dropped 3 bases, with 14 bases sitting between them. This CDR3 comprises 16 residues. Germline V gives CDR1 LGHDT, CDR2 YNNKEL (reference sequence). The CDR3 spells CASSQDLLGAKETQYF. The CDR3 DNA sequence: TGTGCCAGCAGCCAAGATCTTTTGGGAGCAAAAGAGACCCAGTACTTC.

The rearrangement links TRBV27 to TRBJ1-1; no firm D call. The V gene's germline CDR1 is MNHEY and CDR2 SMNVEV (reference sequence). The CDR3 covers 14 residues. Trimming left V 3 bases short and J 4 bases short, with 12 bases between. The CDR3 DNA reads TGTGCCAGCAGTTTTCGGGATTCAGGCACTGAAGCTTTCTTT. Translating gives CASSFRDSGTEAFF.

This chain links TRBV6-1 with TRBJ2-5; D not certain. Germline CDR1 and CDR2: MNHNS and SASEGT. The CDR3 spans 15 residues. With 1 base removed from V and 5 bases from J, the gap between germline ends came to 14 bases. CDR3 in amino acids: CASSEDSHPGETQYF. Here the CDR3 DNA reads TGTGCCAGCAGTGAAGACAGCCACCCTGGGGAGACCCAGTACTTC.